A single sample gave rise to the 20 T cell receptor beta chains below, sequenced in a study of blood T cell repertoires in COVID-19. Sequencing was performed with immunoSEQ multiplex PCR; in TCRdb, only in-frame clones are kept and a portion is missing. The data hold around 200,000 clones, with around 85% observed a single time. Sequences were obtained from peripheral blood. These receptors were obtained from a woman aged 45-60 years with acute or convalescent COVID-19.

The gene calls are TRBV10-1 and TRBJ2-5; TRBD2 is a possible D gene (5 bases). CDR1 is WNHNN, CDR2 SYGVQD, per germline (reference sequence). There are 14 residues in the CDR3. The ends were cut back, 4 bases at V and 1 base at J, with 10 bases in the middle. The CDR3 DNA reads as TGCGCCAGCAGTGCCGGGGTTCTCCAAGAGACCCAGTACTTC. Translating gives CASSAGVLQETQYF.

The chain uses TRBV13 and TRBJ1-1; the D is unclear. The CDR3 runs 13 residues. The germline V gene has CDR1 PRHDT and CDR2 FYEKMQ (reference sequence). The V and J ends lost 1 base and 4 bases respectively, with 7 bases between them. CDR3 sequence reads: CASSLDRGTEAFF. The CDR3 DNA sequence: TGTGCCAGCAGCTTAGATCGGGGCACTGAAGCTTTCTTT.

The V gene is TRBV28, the J gene TRBJ1-1; TRBD1 might be the D (5 bases). This CDR3 region has 14 residues. The V gene's germline CDR1 is MDHEN and CDR2 SYDVKM. V lost 2 bases, J lost 1 base, and 8 bases lay in between. DNA for the CDR3: TGTGCCAGCAGTTTACGAAGGGGGAACACTGAAGCTTTCTTT. Translation gives CASSLRRGNTEAFF.

The genes are TRBV5-1 and TRBJ1-4; D not resolved. Germline V gene data show CDR1 as SGHRS and CDR2 as YFSETQ. There are 14 residues in the CDR3. V was shortened by 5 bases and J by 8 bases, with 16 bases between the two germline ends. For the CDR3, the DNA is TGCGCCAGCAGGACTGCCCGGGGTCGGGAAAAACTGTTTTTT. Its protein is CASRTARGREKLFF.

The CDR3 DNA is TGTGCCAGCAGCGCCGGGACTGGGGGGTTCTTC. This codes for CASSAGTGGFF. The V gene is TRBV11-2, the J gene TRBJ2-1, with D possibly matching TRBD2 (6 bases). This CDR3 has 11 amino acids. Germline CDR1 SGHAT, CDR2 FQNNGV. V dropped 5 bases and J dropped 15 bases, with 14 bases sitting between them.

The V gene is TRBV15, the J gene TRBJ1-5; the D is unclear. V was trimmed by 3 bases and J by 4 bases, leaving 10 bases between them. The CDR3 covers 14 residues. Germline-derived CDR1 and CDR2 are LNHNV and YYDKDF (reference sequence). The CDR3 reads CATSSDKRNQPQHF. The CDR3 DNA reads TGTGCCACCAGCAGCGACAAGAGAAATCAGCCCCAGCATTTT.

V gene TRBV2 combines with J gene TRBJ2-2; TRBD2 agrees at 11 bases. CDR3 size: 14 residues. The V and J ends lost 5 bases and 5 bases, in that order; junction bases with no gene match: 1. Germline V gene lookup returns CDR1 SNHLY and CDR2 FYNNEI. CDR3 sequence (DNA): TGTGCCAGCAGTCGACTAGCGGGAACCGGGGAGCTGTTTTTT. Translation gives CASSRLAGTGELFF.

This clone has just one count. The gene calls are TRBV5-1 and TRBJ2-7; TRBD1 aligns across 10 bases. V shed 4 bases, J shed 4 bases, and the junction held 8 bases outside the gene matches. The CDR3 consists of 15 residues. Germline CDR1 is SGHRS and CDR2 is YFSETQ. The CDR3, as DNA: TGCGCCAGCAGCACTCTGACAGGGGGCGGATACGAGCAGTACTTC. Translation: CASSTLTGGGYEQYF.

The J gene is TRBJ1-5, the V gene TRBV2; 9 bases line up with TRBD1. The germline V gene encodes CDR1 SNHLY and CDR2 FYNNEI. V lost 6 bases to trimming and J lost 4 bases; unmatched junction nucleotides: 4. The CDR3 consists of 14 residues. CDR3 loop: CASRFGTGNQPQHF. CDR3 DNA: TGTGCCAGCAGGTTTGGGACAGGGAATCAGCCCCAGCATTTT. Full variable domain (outside the CDR3, taken from reference TRBV2 and TRBJ1-5): EPEVTQTPSHQVTQMGQEVILRCVPISNHLYFYWYRQILGQKVEFLVSFYNNEISEKSEIFDDQFSVERPDGSNFTLKIRSTKLEDSAMYFCASRFGTGNQPQHFGDGTRLSIL.

Only one count was recorded for this clone. A much larger clone differs from this one at a single base, so this may be a read error. This chain links TRBV7-6 with TRBJ1-4, with TRBD1 matching over 7 bases. The ends lost 5 bases at V and 0 bases at J; junction bases unmatched: 0. This CDR3 has 14 amino acids. Looked up from germline, CDR1 is SGHVS and CDR2 is FNYEAQ. CDR3 coding DNA: TGTGCCAGCAGCCAGGGGGCAACTAATGAAAAACTGTTTTTT. Protein sequence: CASSQGATNEKLFF.

V and J are TRBV5-1 and TRBJ2-5; a possible D gene is TRBD1 (6 bases). V gave up 0 bases and J gave up 4 bases, with 13 bases separating them. Germline assignment: CDR1 SGHRS and CDR2 YFSETQ. The CDR3 sequence is 15 residues long. The chain's CDR3 is CASSLVTGIGETQYF. CDR3 bases: TGCGCCAGCAGCTTGGTCACAGGGATAGGAGAGACCCAGTACTTC.

The rearrangement links TRBV7-6 to TRBJ2-1; perhaps TRBD2 as D (6 bases). Trimming shortened V by 0 bases and J by 7 bases, and 13 bases separated the two germline ends. This CDR3 is built from 15 residues. Germline CDR1 and CDR2: SGHVS and FNYEAQ. The CDR3: CASSLATGVGNEQFF. CDR3 sequence (DNA): TGTGCCAGCAGCTTAGCAACGGGAGTGGGAAATGAGCAGTTCTTC.

This clone was detected only once. The chain carries TRBV18 and TRBJ1-3; D remains unclear. CDR1 KGHSH and CDR2 LQKENI come from the germline V gene. Trimming left V 6 bases short and J 2 bases short, with 17 bases between. This CDR3 has 16 amino acids. For the CDR3, the DNA is TGTGCCAGCTCCTTCAACCTCGGGGATCCTGGAAACACCATATATTTT. Translated: CASSFNLGDPGNTIYF. The whole variable domain, filled in from reference TRBV18 and TRBJ1-3, reads NAGVMQNPRHLVRRRGQEARLRCSPMKGHSHVYWYRQLPEEGLKFMVYLQKENIIDESGMPKERFSAEFPKEGPSILRIQQVVRGDSAAYFCASSFNLGDPGNTIYFGEGSWLTVV.

The chain uses TRBV5-5 and TRBJ1-1; 10 positions match TRBD1. This CDR3 contains 13 residues. V shed 3 bases and J 11 bases; nucleotides not matched to a gene: 7. Germline loops: CDR1 SGHKS, CDR2 YYEKEE (reference sequence). The CDR3 region is CASSSPGTGDAFF. CDR3 bases: TGTGCCAGCAGCTCTCCCGGGACAGGGGATGCTTTCTTT.

The chain carries TRBV7-9 and TRBJ2-5; D unclear. Looked up from germline, CDR1 is SEHNR and CDR2 is FQNEAQ (reference sequence). V was pared by 4 bases and J by 0 bases, with 9 bases between. This CDR3 contains 14 residues. Here the CDR3 reads CASSSRAYQETQYF. In nucleotides, the CDR3 is TGTGCCAGCAGCTCCAGAGCGTACCAAGAGACCCAGTACTTC.

This clone is labeled as medium-sized. The chain links TRBV19 to TRBJ2-1; 7 bases are a match to TRBD1. Germline loops: CDR1 LNHDA, CDR2 SQIVND (reference sequence). V was clipped by 0 bases and J by 14 bases; unmatched bases: 7. This CDR3 is 13 amino acids long. CDR3 residues: CASSIDLSTGKFF. The CDR3 bases are TGTGCCAGTAGTATAGATCTATCGACAGGGAAGTTCTTC.

V usage is TRBV28 and J usage is TRBJ2-3; D may be TRBD1 (5 bases). V lost 5 bases, J lost 2 bases, and 14 bases lay in between. CDR1 MDHEN and CDR2 SYDVKM come from the germline V gene. The CDR3 sequence is 15 residues long. CDR3 residues: CASSPQTEPTDTQYF. CDR3 coding DNA: TGTGCCAGCAGTCCCCAGACAGAGCCCACAGATACGCAGTATTTT.

The V call is TRBV18, the J call TRBJ2-7; D is undetermined. V lost 0 bases to trimming and J lost 7 bases, with 10 bases between them. Germline V gives CDR1 KGHSH, CDR2 LQKENI. This CDR3 has 13 residues. CDR3 protein: CASSPPPANEQYF. CDR3 nucleotide sequence: TGTGCCAGCTCACCACCGCCCGCTAATGAGCAGTACTTC. The variable domain in full, with the rest retrieved from reference TRBV18 and TRBJ2-7, is NAGVMQNPRHLVRRRGQEARLRCSPMKGHSHVYWYRQLPEEGLKFMVYLQKENIIDESGMPKERFSAEFPKEGPSILRIQQVVRGDSAAYFCASSPPPANEQYFGPGTRLTVT.

This chain links TRBV7-6 with TRBJ2-3; TRBD2 matches 9 bases. The CDR3 extends over 16 amino acids. Germline CDR1 and CDR2: SGHVS and FNYEAQ. Unmatched junction bases numbered 9, after V lost 2 bases and J lost 6 bases. The CDR3 here is CASSLNRAGGGDTQYF. CDR3 nucleotides: TGTGCCAGCAGCTTAAATCGAGCGGGGGGTGGGGATACGCAGTATTTT.

V and J are TRBV19 and TRBJ1-1, with 11 bases aligning to TRBD1. CDR1 and CDR2 from the germline V gene are LNHDA and SQIVND (reference sequence). Losses at the gene ends were 8 bases for V and 4 bases for J; bases not matched to a gene: 6. The CDR3 spans 14 residues. CDR3 region: CASCGQGALTEAFF. For the CDR3, the DNA is TGTGCCAGTTGCGGACAGGGGGCCCTCACTGAAGCTTTCTTT.